The clone carrying this T cell receptor beta chain was observed a few times. Antigen specificity is unknown. The sample comes from a study of human T cells and chemical hapten exposure. Study outcomes and limitations: Counts of TCRs above 1 in 1000 frequency stayed unchanged with DPC sensitization. In the PT1 data, expanded TCR counts showed a positive correlation with patch test score.

The time point here: pre-sensitization, week 0. Treatment in this sample: therapeutic diphenylcyclopropenone sensitization with weekly scalp DPC. Patches went on only after blood had been drawn each time. Original analysis: With a range of roughly 20,000 to 690,600, the median per sample was around 96,000 TCRs. TCRdb re-analysed the RACE reads in MiXCR, keeping a single row per CDR3 protein. TCRdb's processing, not the study's, gives the V and J calls here. Of 250,000 or so distinct CDR3 sequences listed, around 9.3% are singletons. Germline CDR1 and CDR2: SGHTA and FQGNSA. The V end was cut by 5 bases, the J end by 8 bases, with 10 bases between. CDR3 size: 12 residues.

The input for sequencing was whole blood, taken in connection with sensitization to the hapten diphenylcyclopropenone (DPC). This receptor was identified in a woman aged 40 to 55 with alopecia areata. Some clones in this sample may be carry-over from other donors' samples. The rearrangement uses TRBV7-2 and TRBJ2-1; no definite D call. The CDR3 here is CASSERSDEQFF. The CDR3 nucleotides are TGTGCCAGCAGCGAAAGGAGCGATGAGCAGTTCTTC.